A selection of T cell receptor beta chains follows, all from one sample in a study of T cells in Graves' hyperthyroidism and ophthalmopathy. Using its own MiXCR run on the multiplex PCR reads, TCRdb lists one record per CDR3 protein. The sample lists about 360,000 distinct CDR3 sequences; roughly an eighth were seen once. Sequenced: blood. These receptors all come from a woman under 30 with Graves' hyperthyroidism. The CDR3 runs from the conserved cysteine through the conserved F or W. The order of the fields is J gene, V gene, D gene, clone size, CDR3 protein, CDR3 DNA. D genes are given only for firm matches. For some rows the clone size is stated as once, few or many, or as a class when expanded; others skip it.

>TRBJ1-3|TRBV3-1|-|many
CASSHKGGNTIYF
TGTGCCAGCAGCCACAAGGGTGGAAACACCATATATTTT
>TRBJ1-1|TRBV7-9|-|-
CASSLAAGGVNTEAFF
TGTGCCAGCAGCTTAGCGGCGGGGGGGGTGAACACTGAAGCTTTCTTT
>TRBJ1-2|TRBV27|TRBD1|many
CASSSYRGPKLYGYTF
TGTGCCAGCAGTTCCTACAGGGGGCCAAAACTCTATGGCTACACCTTC
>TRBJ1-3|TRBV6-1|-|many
CASSPATGSGNTIYF
TGTGCCAGCAGTCCGGCAACAGGGTCTGGAAACACCATATATTTT
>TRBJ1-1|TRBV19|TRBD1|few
CASSMLVGTGATEAFF
TGTGCCAGTAGTATGTTGGTGGGGACAGGGGCGACTGAAGCTTTCTTT
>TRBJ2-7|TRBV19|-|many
CASSPRRTVSSYEQYF
TGTGCCAGTAGTCCGCGTCGGACGGTGAGCTCCTACGAGCAGTACTTC
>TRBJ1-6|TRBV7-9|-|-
CASSPSGGLGNSPLHF
TGTGCCAGCAGCCCTAGTGGGGGGCTGGGTAATTCACCCCTCCACTTT
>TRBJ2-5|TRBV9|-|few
CASSVRATGETQYF
TGTGCCAGCAGCGTGCGGGCCACGGGGGAGACCCAGTACTTC
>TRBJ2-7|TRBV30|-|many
CAWSKIGTYYEQYF
TGTGCCTGGAGTAAGATCGGAACGTACTACGAGCAGTACTTC
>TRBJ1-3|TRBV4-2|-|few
CASSQLLGRGTSGNTIYF
TGTGCCAGCAGCCAATTGCTGGGACGAGGGACCTCTGGAAACACCATATATTTT
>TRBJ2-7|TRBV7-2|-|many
CASSRTVLPYEQYF
TGTGCCAGCAGCCGGACAGTTCTTCCCTACGAGCAGTACTTC
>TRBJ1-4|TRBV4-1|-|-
CASSRILQDSTNEKLFF
TGCGCCAGCAGCCGAATTCTACAGGATTCAACTAATGAAAAACTGTTTTTT
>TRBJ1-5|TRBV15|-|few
CATSRDVEAQHF
TGTGCCACCAGCAGAGATGTGGAGGCCCAGCATTTT
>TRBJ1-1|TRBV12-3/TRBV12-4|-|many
CASSFVETEAFF
TGTGCCAGCAGTTTTGTGGAGACTGAAGCTTTCTTT
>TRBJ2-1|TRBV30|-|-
CACIGPPSGSRQFF
TGTGCCTGCATTGGCCCTCCCTCAGGGAGTCGGCAGTTCTTC
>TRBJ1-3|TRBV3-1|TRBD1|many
CASTSTGQISGNTIYF
TGTGCCAGCACCTCTACGGGACAGATCTCTGGAAACACCATATATTTT
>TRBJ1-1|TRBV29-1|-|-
CSVKPRLDTEAFF
TGCAGCGTCAAACCGAGGCTCGACACTGAAGCTTTCTTT
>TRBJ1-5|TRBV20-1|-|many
CSATWGLDQPQHF
TGCAGTGCTACTTGGGGCCTAGATCAGCCCCAGCATTTT
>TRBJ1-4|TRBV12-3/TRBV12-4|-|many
CASSLGSTNEKLFF
TGTGCCAGCAGTTTAGGATCGACTAATGAAAAACTGTTTTTT
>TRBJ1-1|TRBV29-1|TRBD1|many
CSVTQGSSTEAFF
TGCAGCGTTACACAGGGGAGTTCCACTGAAGCTTTCTTT
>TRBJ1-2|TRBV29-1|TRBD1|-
CSGGEGADYGYTF
TGCAGCGGGGGGGAGGGGGCGGACTATGGCTACACCTTC
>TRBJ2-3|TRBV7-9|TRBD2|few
CASRQLAGGTDTQYF
TGTGCCAGCAGACAACTAGCGGGGGGCACAGATACGCAGTATTTT
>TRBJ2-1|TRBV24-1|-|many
CATSDLPGHKANEQFF
TGTGCCACCAGTGATTTGCCGGGACATAAGGCCAATGAGCAGTTCTTC
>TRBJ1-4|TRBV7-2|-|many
CASSWRTDEKLFF
TGTGCCAGCAGCTGGCGGACAGATGAAAAACTGTTTTTT
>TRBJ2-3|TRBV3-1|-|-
CASSLGGGRGTDTQYF
TGTGCCAGCAGCCTTGGGGGGGGGCGGGGCACAGATACGCAGTATTTT
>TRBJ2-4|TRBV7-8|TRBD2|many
CASSLALAGGDSKNIQYF
TGTGCCAGCAGCTTAGCGCTCGCTGGGGGGGACTCCAAAAACATTCAGTACTTC
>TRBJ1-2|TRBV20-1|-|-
CSARGDKKNYGYTF
TGCAGTGCCCGAGGGGACAAGAAGAACTATGGCTACACCTTC
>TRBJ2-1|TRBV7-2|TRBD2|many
CASSARPGLAGIEQFF
TGTGCCAGCAGCGCCAGACCGGGACTAGCGGGGATTGAGCAGTTCTTC
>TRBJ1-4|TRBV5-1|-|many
CASSSLGEKLFF
TGCGCCAGCAGCTCCCTTGGTGAAAAACTGTTTTTT
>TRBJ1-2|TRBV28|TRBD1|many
CASSLYRGFSRGNYGYTF
TGTGCCAGCAGTTTATACAGGGGATTCTCCAGGGGTAACTATGGCTACACCTTC
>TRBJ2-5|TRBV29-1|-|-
CSAGEFETQYF
TGCAGCGCCGGAGAATTCGAGACCCAGTACTTC
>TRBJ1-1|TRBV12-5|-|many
CASGLEAEAFF
TGTGCTAGTGGTTTGGAAGCTGAAGCTTTCTTT
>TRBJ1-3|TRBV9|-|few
CASSGGQFSGNTIYF
TGTGCCAGCAGCGGCGGACAGTTCTCTGGAAACACCATATATTTT
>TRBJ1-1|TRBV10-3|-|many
CAISGTDLLNTEAFF
TGTGCCATCAGTGGGACAGACCTCTTGAACACTGAAGCTTTCTTT